This paragraph reports one T cell receptor beta chain. The antigen is unknown. V shed 5 bases and J 2 bases; nucleotides not matched to a gene: 6. CDR1 SEHNR and CDR2 FQNEAQ come from the germline V gene (reference sequence). The CDR3 is 15 residues long. The source of the sample is a study of T cells in Graves' hyperthyroidism and ophthalmopathy. Study observations and caveats: Ophthalmopathy was model-predicted a median roughly 6.3 months pre-onset.

RNA transcripts yielded amplified TCR beta CDR3 regions. The study used the HTBI primer set for a first-round RT-PCR of the TCR CDR3. TCRdb recomputed calls from the multiplex PCR reads with MiXCR, one row per CDR3 protein. The sample yields around 280,000 distinct CDR3 sequences, roughly 13% seen once. Graves' hyperthyroidism qualified as stable when ophthalmopathy did not progress within 18 months. Uncontrolled infection, other autoimmune disease, pregnancy and lactation each barred patients from inclusion. Diagnosis relied on clinical symptoms, serum thyroxine and TRAb, thyroid ultrasound and orbital computed tomography.

The genes are TRBV7-9 and TRBJ2-3; 8 bases are a match to TRBD1. Sequencing used blood. The TCR sequence derives from a woman in her thirties or forties with Graves' hyperthyroidism. In DNA, the CDR3 is TGTGCCAGCAGCGATACAGGGGGGATCACAGATACGCAGTATTTT. This codes for CASSDTGGITDTQYF.